Below are 2 T cell receptor beta chains sequenced from a single sample in a study of T cell responses to AZD1222 COVID-19 vaccine. Some clones are missing from TCRdb's copy, which holds only in-frame ones; the method was immunoSEQ multiplex PCR. Among over 150,000 clones listed, about 90% were seen once. The sequencing here drew on peripheral blood, taken 28 days after the second AZD1222 dose. The receptors were sampled from an adult who received the AZD1222 COVID-19 vaccine.

Note on this clone: Sequence at one end of the junction differs from germline and may be a read error. The rearrangement joins TRBV28 to TRBJ1-5, with D perhaps matching TRBD1 (5 bases). The CDR3 contains 16 residues. CDR1 and CDR2 (germline): MDHEN, SYDVKM. The CDR3 spells CASSPMTAYSDQPQHF. The DNA of the CDR3 is TGTGCCAGCAGTCCAATGACAGCTTATAGCGATCAGCCCCAGCATTTT.

V and J are TRBV5-1 and TRBJ2-1; tentative D call: TRBD1 (6 bases). Trimming stripped 4 bases from V and 3 bases from J, with 20 bases between. Germline V CDR1 and CDR2: SGHRS, YFSETQ. The CDR3 is 17 amino acids. CDR3 DNA: TGCGCCAGCAGCCGGCAAGGTAGGCAGGGGCTCTACAATGAGCAGTTCTTC. It yields the protein CASSRQGRQGLYNEQFF.